Reported below is one T cell receptor beta chain. Study processing details: The assay estimated nucleated cells by amplifying reference gene primers. Libraries were prepared by immunoSEQ multiplex PCR; TCRdb keeps only in-frame clonotypes and omits some of them. Clone size and the V and J calls come from that table; the DNA yielded D and trimming. The sample includes 250,000 to 300,000 clones, around nine tenths of them seen just once. This record belongs to a study of blood T cell repertoires in COVID-19. Study-level background: Samples came from the United States, Italy and Spain, spanning acute and convalescent COVID-19.

Germline V lookup: CDR1 WNHNN, CDR2 SYGVQD (reference sequence). This CDR3 spans 13 amino acids. With 2 bases removed from V and 8 bases from J, the gap between germline ends came to 12 bases. Cohort 3 recovered donors had two negative PCRs, clearance, or symptom resolution. The genes are TRBV10-1 and TRBJ1-2, with D possibly matching TRBD1 (5 bases). This receptor was identified in a woman younger than 45 who had recovered from COVID-19. Sequenced sample: PBMCs or T cells enriched from blood (not recorded which). For the CDR3, the DNA is TGCGCCAGCAGTGAGGACAGTCTGTCCGGCTACACCTTC. It yields the protein CASSEDSLSGYTF.